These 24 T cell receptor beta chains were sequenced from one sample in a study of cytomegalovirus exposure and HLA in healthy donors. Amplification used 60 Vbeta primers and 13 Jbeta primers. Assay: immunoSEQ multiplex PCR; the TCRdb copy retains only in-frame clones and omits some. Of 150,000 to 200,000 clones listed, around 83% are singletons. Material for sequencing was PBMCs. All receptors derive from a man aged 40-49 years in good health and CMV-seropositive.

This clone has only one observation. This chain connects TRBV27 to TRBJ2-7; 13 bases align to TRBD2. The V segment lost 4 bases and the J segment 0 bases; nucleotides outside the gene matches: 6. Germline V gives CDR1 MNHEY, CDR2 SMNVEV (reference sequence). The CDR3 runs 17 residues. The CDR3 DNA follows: TGTGCCAGCAGTTCCCGGACTAGCGGGAGAGACTCCTACGAGCAGTACTTC. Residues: CASSSRTSGRDSYEQYF.

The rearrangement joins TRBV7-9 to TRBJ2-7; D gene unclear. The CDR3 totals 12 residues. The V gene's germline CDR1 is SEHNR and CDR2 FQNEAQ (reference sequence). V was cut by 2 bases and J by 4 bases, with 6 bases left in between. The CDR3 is CASSLQNYEQYF. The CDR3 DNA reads TGTGCCAGCAGCTTACAAAATTACGAGCAGTACTTC.

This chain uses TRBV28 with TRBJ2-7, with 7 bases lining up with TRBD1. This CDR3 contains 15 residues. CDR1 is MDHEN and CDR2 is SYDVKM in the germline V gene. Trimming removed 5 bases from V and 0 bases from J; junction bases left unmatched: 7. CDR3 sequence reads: CASSETGTVSYEQYF. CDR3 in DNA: TGTGCCAGCAGTGAGACCGGGACAGTCTCCTACGAGCAGTACTTC. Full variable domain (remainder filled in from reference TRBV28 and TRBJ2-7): DVKVTQSSRYLVKRTGEKVFLECVQDMDHENMFWYRQDPGLGLRLIYFSYDVKMKEKGDIPEGYSVSREKKERFSLILESASTNQTSMYLCASSETGTVSYEQYFGPGTRLTVT.

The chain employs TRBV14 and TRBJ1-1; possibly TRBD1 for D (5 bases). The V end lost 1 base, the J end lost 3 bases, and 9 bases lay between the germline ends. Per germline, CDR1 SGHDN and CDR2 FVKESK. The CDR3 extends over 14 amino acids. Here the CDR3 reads CASSQGGWDTEAFF. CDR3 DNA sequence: TGTGCCAGCAGCCAAGGGGGCTGGGACACTGAAGCTTTCTTT. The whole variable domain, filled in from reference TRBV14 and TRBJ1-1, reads EAGVTQFPSHSVIEKGQTVTLRCDPISGHDNLYWYRRVMGKEIKFLLHFVKESKQDESGMPNNRFLAERTGGTYSTLKVQPAELEDSGVYFCASSQGGWDTEAFFGQGTRLTVV.

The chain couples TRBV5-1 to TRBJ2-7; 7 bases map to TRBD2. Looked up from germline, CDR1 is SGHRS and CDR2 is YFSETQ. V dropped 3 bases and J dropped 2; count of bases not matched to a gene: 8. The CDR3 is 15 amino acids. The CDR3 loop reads CASSYQEGGTYEQYF. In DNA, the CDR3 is TGCGCCAGCAGCTATCAGGAGGGAGGGACCTACGAGCAGTACTTC.

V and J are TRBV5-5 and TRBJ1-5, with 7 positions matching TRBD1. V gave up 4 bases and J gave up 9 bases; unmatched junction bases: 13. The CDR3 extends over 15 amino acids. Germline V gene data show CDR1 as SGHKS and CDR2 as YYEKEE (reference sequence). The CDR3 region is CASSRTDRTAGPQHF. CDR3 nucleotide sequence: TGTGCCAGCAGCAGAACGGACAGGACGGCCGGGCCCCAGCATTTT.

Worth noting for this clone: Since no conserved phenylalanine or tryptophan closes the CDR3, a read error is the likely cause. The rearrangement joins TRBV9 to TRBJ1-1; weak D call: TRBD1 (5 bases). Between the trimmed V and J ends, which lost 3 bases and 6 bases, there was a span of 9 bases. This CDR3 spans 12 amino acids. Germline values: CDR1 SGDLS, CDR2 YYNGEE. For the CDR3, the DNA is TGTGCCAGCAGCGGCGCGGGGCCTGAAGCTTTCCTT. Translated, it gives CASSGAGPEAFL.

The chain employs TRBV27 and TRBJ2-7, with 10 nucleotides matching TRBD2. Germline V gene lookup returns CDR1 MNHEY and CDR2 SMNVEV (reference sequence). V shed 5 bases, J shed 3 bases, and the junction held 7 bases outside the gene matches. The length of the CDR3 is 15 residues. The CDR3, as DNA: TGTGCCAGCAGTCTTGGACTAGCGGTCCACTACGAGCAGTACTTC. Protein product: CASSLGLAVHYEQYF.

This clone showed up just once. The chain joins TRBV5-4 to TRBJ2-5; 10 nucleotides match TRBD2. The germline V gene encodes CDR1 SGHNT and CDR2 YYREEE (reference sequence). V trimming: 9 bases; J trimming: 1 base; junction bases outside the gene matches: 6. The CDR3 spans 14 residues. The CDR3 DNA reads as TGTGCCACTCTACAGCGGGAGGGCCAAGAGACCCAGTACTTC. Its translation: CATLQREGQETQYF. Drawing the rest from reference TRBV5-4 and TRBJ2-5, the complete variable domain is ETGVTQSPTHLIKTRGQQVTLRCSSQSGHNTVSWYQQALGQGPQFIFQYYREEENGRGNFPPRFSGLQFPNYSSELNVNALELDDSALYLCATLQREGQETQYFGPGTRLLVL.

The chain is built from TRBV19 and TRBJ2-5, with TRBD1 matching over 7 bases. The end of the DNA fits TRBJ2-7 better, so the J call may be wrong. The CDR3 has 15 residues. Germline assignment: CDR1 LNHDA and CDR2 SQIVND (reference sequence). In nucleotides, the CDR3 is TGTGCCAGTAAGTGGAAAACAGGGGCCTCCTACGAGCAGTACTTC. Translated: CASKWKTGASYEQYF.

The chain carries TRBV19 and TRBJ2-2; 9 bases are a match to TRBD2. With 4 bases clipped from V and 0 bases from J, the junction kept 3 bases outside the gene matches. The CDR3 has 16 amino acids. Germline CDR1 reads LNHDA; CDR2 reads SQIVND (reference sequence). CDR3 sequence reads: CASSRLAGPNTGELFF. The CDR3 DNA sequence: TGTGCCAGTAGTAGGCTAGCGGGACCGAACACCGGGGAGCTGTTTTTT.

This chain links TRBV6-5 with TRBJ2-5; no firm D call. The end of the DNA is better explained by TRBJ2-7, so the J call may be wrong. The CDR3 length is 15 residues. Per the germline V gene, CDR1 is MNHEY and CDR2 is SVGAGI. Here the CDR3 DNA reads TGTGCCAGCAGTTTAGCACCCGAGGCGAACCACGAGCAGTACTTC. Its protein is CASSLAPEANHEQYF.

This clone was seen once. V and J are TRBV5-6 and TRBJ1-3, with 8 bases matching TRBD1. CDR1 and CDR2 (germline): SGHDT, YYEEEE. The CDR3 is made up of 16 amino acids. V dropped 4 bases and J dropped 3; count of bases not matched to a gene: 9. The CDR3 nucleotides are TGTGCCAGCAGCGTTGGGACAGGCGCCCTTGGAAACACCATATATTTT. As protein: CASSVGTGALGNTIYF.

Written as DNA, the CDR3 is TGTGCCAGCAGCTTGGGGGGGGGTACGTCGAACACTGAAGCTTTCTTT. It is translated as CASSLGGGTSNTEAFF. V is TRBV5-4 and J is TRBJ1-1, with D tentatively TRBD1 (5 bases). V lost 0 bases and J lost 1, with 13 bases in between. The germline V gene has CDR1 SGHNT and CDR2 YYREEE (reference sequence). CDR3 length equals 16 residues. Filled out from reference TRBV5-4 and TRBJ1-1, the complete variable domain reads ETGVTQSPTHLIKTRGQQVTLRCSSQSGHNTVSWYQQALGQGPQFIFQYYREEENGRGNFPPRFSGLQFPNYSSELNVNALELDDSALYLCASSLGGGTSNTEAFFGQGTRLTVV.

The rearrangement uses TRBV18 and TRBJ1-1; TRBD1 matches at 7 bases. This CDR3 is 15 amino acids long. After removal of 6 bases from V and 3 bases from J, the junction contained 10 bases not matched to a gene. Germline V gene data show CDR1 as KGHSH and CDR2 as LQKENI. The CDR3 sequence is CASSSRQGWDTEAFF. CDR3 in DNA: TGTGCCAGCTCTTCCCGACAGGGTTGGGACACTGAAGCTTTCTTT.

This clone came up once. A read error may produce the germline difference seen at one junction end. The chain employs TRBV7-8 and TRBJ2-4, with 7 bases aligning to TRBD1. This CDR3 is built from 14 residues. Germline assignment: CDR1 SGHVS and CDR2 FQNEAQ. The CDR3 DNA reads TGTGCCAGCAGCCAAGGGGGCGCGGAAAACAGTCAGTACTTC. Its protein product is CASSQGGAENSQYF. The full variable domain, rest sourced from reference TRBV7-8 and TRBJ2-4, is GAGVSQSPRYKVAKRGQDVALRCDPISGHVSLFWYQQALGQGPEFLTYFQNEAQLDKSGLPSDRFFAERPEGSVSTLKIQRTQQEDSAVYLCASSQGGAENSQYFGAGTRLSVL.

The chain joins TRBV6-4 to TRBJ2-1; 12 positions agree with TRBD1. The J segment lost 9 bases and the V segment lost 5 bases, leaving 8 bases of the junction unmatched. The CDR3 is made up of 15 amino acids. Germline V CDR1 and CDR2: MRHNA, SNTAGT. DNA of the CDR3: TGTGCCAGCAGTAAGAGGGGGACAGGGGGCAGTGAGCAGTTCTTC. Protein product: CASSKRGTGGSEQFF.

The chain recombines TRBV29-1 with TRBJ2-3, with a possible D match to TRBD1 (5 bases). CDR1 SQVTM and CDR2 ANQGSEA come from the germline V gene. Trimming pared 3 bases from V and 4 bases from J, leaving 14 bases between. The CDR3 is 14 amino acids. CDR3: CSVEPRTGADTQYF. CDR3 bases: TGCAGCGTTGAGCCGAGAACAGGTGCAGATACGCAGTATTTT.

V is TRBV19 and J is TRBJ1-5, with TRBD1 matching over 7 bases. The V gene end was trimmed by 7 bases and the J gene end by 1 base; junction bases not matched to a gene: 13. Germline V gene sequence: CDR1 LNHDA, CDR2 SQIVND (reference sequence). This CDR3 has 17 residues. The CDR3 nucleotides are TGTGCCAGTAACGGCAGGGGGACCTATATGAGCAATCAGCCCCAGCATTTT. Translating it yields CASNGRGTYMSNQPQHF.

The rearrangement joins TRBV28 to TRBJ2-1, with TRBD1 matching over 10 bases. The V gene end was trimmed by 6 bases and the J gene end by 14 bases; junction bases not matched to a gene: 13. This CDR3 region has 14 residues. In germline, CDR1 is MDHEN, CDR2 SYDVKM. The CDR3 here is CASRSGTGVYGKFF. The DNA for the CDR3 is TGTGCCAGCAGATCAGGGACAGGGGTCTATGGGAAGTTCTTC.

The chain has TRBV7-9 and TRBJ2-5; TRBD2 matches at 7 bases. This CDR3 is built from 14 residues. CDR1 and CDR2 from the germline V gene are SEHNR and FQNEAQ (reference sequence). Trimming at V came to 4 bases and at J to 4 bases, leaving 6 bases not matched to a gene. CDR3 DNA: TGTGCCAGCAGCTACGCCGGGGGGTCAGAGACCCAGTACTTC. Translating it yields CASSYAGGSETQYF.

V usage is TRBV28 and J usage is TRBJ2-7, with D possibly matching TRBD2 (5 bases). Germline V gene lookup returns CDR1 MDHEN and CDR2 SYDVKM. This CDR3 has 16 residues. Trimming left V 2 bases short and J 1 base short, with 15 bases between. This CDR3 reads CASSLGRDSVSYEQYF. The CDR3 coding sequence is TGTGCCAGCAGTTTAGGTCGTGATAGCGTATCCTACGAGCAGTACTTC.

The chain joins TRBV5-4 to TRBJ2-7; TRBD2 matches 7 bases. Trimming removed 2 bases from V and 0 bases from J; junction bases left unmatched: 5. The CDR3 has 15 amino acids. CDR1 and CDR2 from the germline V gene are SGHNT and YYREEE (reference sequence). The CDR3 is CASSFSRGSSYEQYF. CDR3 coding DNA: TGTGCCAGCAGCTTCTCCCGCGGGAGCTCCTACGAGCAGTACTTC.

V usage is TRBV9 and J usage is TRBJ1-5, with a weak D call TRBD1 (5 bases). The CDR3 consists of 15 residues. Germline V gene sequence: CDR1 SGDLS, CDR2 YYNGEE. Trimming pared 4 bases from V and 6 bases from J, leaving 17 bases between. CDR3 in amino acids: CASSSSGGVGQPQHF. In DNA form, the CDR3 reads TGTGCCAGCAGCTCCTCGGGGGGGGTGGGTCAGCCCCAGCATTTT. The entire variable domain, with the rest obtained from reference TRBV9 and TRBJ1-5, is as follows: DSGVTQTPKHLITATGQRVTLRCSPRSGDLSVYWYQQSLDQGLQFLIQYYNGEERAKGNILERFSAQQFPDLHSELNLSSLELGDSALYFCASSSSGGVGQPQHFGDGTRLSIL.